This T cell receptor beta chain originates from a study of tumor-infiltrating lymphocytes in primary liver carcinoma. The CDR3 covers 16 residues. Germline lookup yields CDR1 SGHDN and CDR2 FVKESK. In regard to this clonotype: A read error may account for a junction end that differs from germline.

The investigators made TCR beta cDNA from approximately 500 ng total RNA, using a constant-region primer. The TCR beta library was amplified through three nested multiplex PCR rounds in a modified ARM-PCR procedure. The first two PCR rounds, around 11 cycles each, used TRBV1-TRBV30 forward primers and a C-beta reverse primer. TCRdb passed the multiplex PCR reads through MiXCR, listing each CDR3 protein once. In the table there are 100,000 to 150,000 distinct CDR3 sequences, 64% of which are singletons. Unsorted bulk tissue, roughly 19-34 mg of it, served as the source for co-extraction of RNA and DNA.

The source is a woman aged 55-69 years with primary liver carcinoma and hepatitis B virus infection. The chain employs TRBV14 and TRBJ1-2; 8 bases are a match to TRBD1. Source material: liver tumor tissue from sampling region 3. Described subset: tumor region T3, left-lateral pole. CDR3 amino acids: CACSPYDQGADYDYTF. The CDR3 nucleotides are TGTGCCTGCAGTCCATATGACCAGGGGGCCGACTATGACTACACCTTC.